The 29 T cell receptor beta chains reported below all come from one sample, sequenced in a study of glioma-infiltrating T cells. The iRepertoire nested amplicon-rescue multiplex PCR amplified TCR alpha and beta CDR3s from RNA. TCRdb redid the calling of the multiplex PCR reads with MiXCR, one entry per CDR3 protein. This table has some 100,000 distinct CDR3 sequences, 25% appearing once. The material sequenced was glioma tissue, nonneoplastic brain tissue, or PBMCs (not recorded which). The receptors shown here come from a human donor with low-grade glioma or glioblastoma, undergoing nonglioma brain surgery, or in good health (not recorded which).

The rearrangement links TRBV19 to TRBJ2-2; D gene ambiguous. The germline V and J ends were trimmed by 7 bases and 7 bases, with 10 bases remaining between them. CDR3 size: 12 residues. The germline V gene encodes CDR1 LNHDA and CDR2 SQIVND (reference sequence). The CDR3 loop is CASTPWGGELFF. CDR3 coding DNA: TGTGCCAGTACCCCGTGGGGCGGGGAGCTGTTTTTT. Together with reference TRBV19 and TRBJ2-2, the CDR3 gives the full variable domain: DGGITQSPKYLFRKEGQNVTLSCEQNLNHDAMYWYRQDPGQGLRLIYYSQIVNDFQKGDIAEGYSVSREKKESFPLTVTSAQKNPTAFYLCASTPWGGELFFGEGSRLTVL.

There are many counts of this clonotype. The CDR3 nucleotides read TGTGCCAGCAGCCCCCGGGCGGGCCAAGAGACCCAGTACTTC. Translated: CASSPRAGQETQYF. The gene calls are TRBV7-6 and TRBJ2-5; tentative D call: TRBD2 (5 bases). V shed 5 bases and J shed 1 base, with 11 bases lying between them. Germline CDR1 SGHVS, CDR2 FNYEAQ. CDR3 length: 14 amino acids.

This clonotype was picked up many times. This may be a read error: a much more frequent sequence differs by one nucleotide. The chain combines TRBV6-2 or TRBV6-3 with TRBJ1-6; D remains unclear. Germline V gene data show CDR1 as MNHEY and CDR2 as SVGEGT. The CDR3 loop spans 13 amino acids. The CDR3 here is CASSLGSNSPPHF. The DNA of the CDR3 is TGTGCCAGCAGCCTTGGATCTAATTCACCCCCCCACTTT.

This clonotype came up once. The missing conserved phenylalanine or tryptophan at the end of this CDR3 makes a read error likely. This chain joins TRBV10-3 and TRBJ1-5; D remains ambiguous. Germline V gene lookup returns CDR1 ENHRY and CDR2 SYGVKD. This CDR3 has 12 amino acids. CDR3 DNA: TGTGCCAGCAGTACAGATAATCAGCCCCAGCATTAT. It specifies CASSTDNQPQHY.

This clonotype came up many times. V is TRBV20-1 and J is TRBJ2-4; the match to TRBD2 covers 10 bases. Germline V CDR1 and CDR2: DFQATT, SNEGSKA (reference sequence). With 5 bases clipped from V and 6 bases from J, the junction kept 4 bases outside the gene matches. The CDR3 is made up of 13 amino acids. The CDR3 DNA reads as TGCAGTGCTCCTTCTAGCGGGAGAAACATTCAGTACTTC. Translation: CSAPSSGRNIQYF.

CDR3 nucleotides: TGCAGCGTTGTTCAGCCGCCTAACTATGGCTACACCTTC. Translating it yields CSVVQPPNYGYTF. The chain is built from TRBV29-1 and TRBJ1-2; D is uncertain. The germline gives CDR1 SQVTM, CDR2 ANQGSEA. CDR3 length: 13 residues. Trimming took 4 bases from V and 0 from J, leaving 9 bases between them.

Concerning this clonotype itself: A read error is possible here, since a much larger clone lies one base away. The chain couples TRBV3-1 to TRBJ2-1; tentatively, D is TRBD2 (6 bases). V lost 4 bases and J lost 4, with 8 bases in between. CDR1 is LGHDT, CDR2 YNNKEL, per germline (reference sequence). The CDR3 has 13 residues. The CDR3: CASSRGDYNEQFF. CDR3 coding DNA: TGTGCCAGCAGCCGGGGGGATTACAATGAGCAGTTCTTC.

This clonotype was counted many times. The chain is built from TRBV7-2 and TRBJ1-1; D is uncertain. The CDR3 sequence is 14 residues long. V was trimmed by 1 base and J by 3 bases, leaving 9 bases between them. Germline values: CDR1 SGHTA, CDR2 FQGNSA. The CDR3 region has the DNA TGTGCCAGCAGCTTAGAACAGACGCACACTGAAGCTTTCTTT. It codes for CASSLEQTHTEAFF.

This clonotype was seen ten or more times. The chain carries TRBV20-1 and TRBJ1-1; 8 positions agree with TRBD1. V lost 0 bases, J lost 2 bases, and 5 bases stayed unmatched. In germline, CDR1 is DFQATT, CDR2 SNEGSKA (reference sequence). This CDR3 has 15 amino acids. The CDR3: CSARDEQGANTEAFF. CDR3 sequence (DNA): TGCAGTGCTAGAGATGAGCAGGGGGCAAACACTGAAGCTTTCTTT.

About this clonotype itself: A much larger clone is a single base away; this may be a read error. The rearrangement links TRBV10-1 to TRBJ2-3, with TRBD1 matching over 9 bases. There are 15 residues in the CDR3. V gave up 5 bases and J gave up 2 bases; unmatched junction bases: 5. Germline V gene data show CDR1 as WNHNN and CDR2 as SYGVQD (reference sequence). The CDR3 DNA sequence: TGCGCCAGCAGTCCGGGACAGGGTAACACAGATACGCAGTATTTT. Translated: CASSPGQGNTDTQYF.

This clonotype qualifies as large. The V and J genes are TRBV20-1 and TRBJ2-7; tentative D call: TRBD2 (5 bases). Germline values: CDR1 DFQATT, CDR2 SNEGSKA (reference sequence). The V end lost 4 bases, the J end lost 4 bases, and 20 bases lay between the germline ends. The CDR3 runs to 15 residues. The CDR3 region is CSATSSHRLGYEQYF. CDR3 sequence (DNA): TGCAGTGCTACTAGCAGCCATCGGTTAGGATACGAGCAGTACTTC.

In this sample, this clonotype turned up a few times. The chain is built from TRBV24-1 and TRBJ2-1; TRBD2 is a possible D gene (6 bases). The germline V gene has CDR1 KGHDR and CDR2 SFDVKD. The CDR3 consists of 16 residues. V lost 2 bases and J 1 base, leaving 11 bases between the germline ends. This CDR3 is CATSDYGTASYNEQFF. The CDR3, as DNA: TGTGCCACCAGTGATTATGGGACTGCATCCTACAATGAGCAGTTCTTC.

There are many counts of this clonotype. J is TRBJ2-1 and V is TRBV28; 12 positions agree with TRBD1. Losses at the gene ends were 7 bases for V and 9 bases for J; bases not matched to a gene: 7. Looked up from germline, CDR1 is MDHEN and CDR2 is SYDVKM. The CDR3 length is 14 residues. The DNA for the CDR3 is TGTGCCAGCACCGGGGGACAGGGGGCGAGTGAGCAGTTCTTC. Translation: CASTGGQGASEQFF.

This clonotype showed up just a few times. A much larger clonotype is one base distant, so this may be a read error. The chain employs TRBV28 and TRBJ2-2, with D unclear. CDR1 is MDHEN, CDR2 SYDVKM, per germline. This CDR3 has 12 amino acids. V was clipped by 11 bases and J by 3 bases, with 10 bases between them. The CDR3 protein is CAGSPDTGELFF. CDR3 bases: TGTGCCGGATCGCCAGACACCGGGGAGCTGTTTTTT.

This clonotype has more than one count but fewer than ten. This chain uses TRBV12-3 or TRBV12-4 with TRBJ2-7, with D possibly TRBD2 on 5 matching bases. Trimming stripped 4 bases from V and 5 bases from J, with 18 bases between. The CDR3 contains 15 residues. CDR3 in amino acids: CASSSPGFGVHEQYF. The CDR3 coding sequence is TGTGCCAGCAGTTCGCCGGGGTTTGGGGTCCACGAGCAGTACTTC.

The table lists this clonotype with many counts. The CDR3 coding sequence is TGTGCCAGCTCACTCCTGGGACCGGGGGCTGGCACTGAAGCTTTCTTT. It encodes CASSLLGPGAGTEAFF. The chain joins TRBV18 to TRBJ1-1, with D possibly matching TRBD1 (6 bases). From germline, CDR1 is KGHSH and CDR2 LQKENI. The CDR3 is made up of 16 amino acids. With 4 bases removed from V and 4 bases from J, the gap between germline ends came to 19 bases.

This clonotype was counted at least ten times. The chain employs TRBV11-2 and TRBJ2-1; D gene unclear. CDR3 length: 13 amino acids. V was cut by 5 bases and J by 0 bases, with 5 bases left in between. CDR1 is SGHAT, CDR2 FQNNGV, per germline. CDR3 sequence reads: CASSQSSYNEQFF. As DNA, the CDR3 is TGTGCCAGCAGCCAAAGCTCCTACAATGAGCAGTTCTTC. The whole variable domain, filled in from reference TRBV11-2 and TRBJ2-1, reads EAGVAQSPRYKIIEKRQSVAFWCNPISGHATLYWYQQILGQGPKLLIQFQNNGVVDDSQLPKDRFSAERLKGVDSTLKIQPAKLEDSAVYLCASSQSSYNEQFFGPGTRLTVL.

On this clonotype: This may be a read error, as it is one base from a much larger clone. The gene calls are TRBV19 and TRBJ2-1; D is uncertain. Germline lookup yields CDR1 LNHDA and CDR2 SQIVND (reference sequence). This CDR3 contains 15 residues. CDR3 in DNA: TGTGCCAGTAGTATAGCTATGAGCTCCTACAATGAGCAGTTATTC. Translation gives CASSIAMSSYNEQLF.

This clonotype was picked up many times. The chain is built from TRBV6-2 or TRBV6-3 and TRBJ2-1; D unclear. The CDR3 covers 12 residues. Germline V CDR1 and CDR2: MNHEY, SVGEGT. The CDR3: CAGSAGDNEQFF. The CDR3 bases are TGTGCGGGGTCGGCCGGAGACAATGAGCAGTTCTTC.

This chain connects TRBV20-1 to TRBJ1-6; 7 positions match TRBD1. V lost 1 base and J lost 9; bases outside the gene matches: 6. Looked up from germline, CDR1 is DFQATT and CDR2 is SNEGSKA (reference sequence). The CDR3 totals 14 residues. CDR3 loop: CSARVGQWASPLHF. The CDR3 DNA sequence: TGCAGTGCTAGAGTGGGACAGTGGGCTTCACCCCTCCACTTT.

Concerning this clonotype itself: A read error may be the cause here, since a much bigger clone is one base away. The rearrangement joins TRBV7-2 to TRBJ2-4; a possible D gene is TRBD1 (5 bases). The length of the CDR3 is 15 residues. In germline, CDR1 is SGHTA, CDR2 FQGNSA. DNA of the CDR3: TGTGCCAACAGCTTAAGCCAGGGAGCCAAAAACATTCAGTACTTC. It yields the protein CANSLSQGAKNIQYF.

This clonotype came up many times. The chain recombines TRBV4-3 with TRBJ1-5; D is undetermined. The CDR3 is 15 residues long. With 0 bases removed from V and 3 bases from J, the gap between germline ends came to 9 bases. CDR1 and CDR2 (germline): LGHNA, YSLEER. For the CDR3, the DNA is TGCGCCAGCAGCCAAGAATTAGGCTACAATCAGCCCCAGCATTTT. Its protein is CASSQELGYNQPQHF.

This chain uses TRBV4-3 with TRBJ2-1; D may be TRBD1 or TRBD2 (6 bases each). The V end was cut by 0 bases, the J end by 5 bases, with 14 bases between. The CDR3 is 16 residues long. Germline assignment: CDR1 LGHNA and CDR2 YSLEER. CDR3 sequence (DNA): TGCGCCAGCAGCCAAGACTGGGGGCGGGATAACAATGAGCAGTTCTTC. Translated, it gives CASSQDWGRDNNEQFF.

Ten or more counts support this clonotype. The rearrangement links TRBV18 to TRBJ2-1; D remains unclear. The germline V gene has CDR1 KGHSH and CDR2 LQKENI. The CDR3 sequence is 13 residues long. V lost 5 bases, J lost 7 bases, and 12 bases lay in between. The CDR3 is CASSTDLGNEQFF. CDR3 DNA: TGTGCCAGCTCAACGGACCTAGGGAATGAGCAGTTCTTC.

This clonotype was seen ten or more times. The V and J genes are TRBV7-2 and TRBJ2-3; tentatively, D is TRBD1 (6 bases). The CDR3 length is 15 residues. CDR1 SGHTA and CDR2 FQGNSA come from the germline V gene. The V end lost 0 bases, the J end lost 5 bases, and 12 bases lay between the germline ends. The CDR3 is CASSLAPIQGDTQYF. For the CDR3, the DNA is TGTGCCAGCAGCTTAGCCCCCATACAGGGAGATACGCAGTATTTT.

Many counts were recorded for this clonotype. The J gene is TRBJ2-1, the V gene TRBV29-1; 9 bases line up with TRBD2. This CDR3 region has 14 residues. V shed 4 bases and J 9 bases; nucleotides not matched to a gene: 10. Looked up from germline, CDR1 is SQVTM and CDR2 is ANQGSEA. CDR3 amino acids: CSVGLAGGQSEQFF. CDR3 coding DNA: TGCAGCGTTGGGCTGGCGGGAGGGCAGAGTGAGCAGTTCTTC.

This clonotype came up many times. The genes are TRBV29-1 and TRBJ1-1; TRBD1 matches 7 bases. Germline V lookup: CDR1 SQVTM, CDR2 ANQGSEA. This CDR3 region has 12 residues. V lost 4 bases and J lost 5; bases outside the gene matches: 4. The CDR3 region is CSVGDSGTEAFF. CDR3 sequence (DNA): TGCAGCGTTGGGGACAGTGGGACTGAAGCTTTCTTT.

This clonotype occurred many times. The V call is TRBV7-9, the J call TRBJ2-1; 9 nucleotides match TRBD2. CDR1 and CDR2 (germline): SEHNR, FQNEAQ (reference sequence). The length of the CDR3 is 15 residues. V shed 5 bases, J shed 10 bases, and the junction held 12 bases outside the gene matches. The CDR3 DNA sequence: TGTGCCAGCAGCCCACCCGCGGGGGGGGCCCAAGAGCAGTTCTTC. This encodes CASSPPAGGAQEQFF.

This clonotype has ten or more counts. J is TRBJ2-7 and V is TRBV27, with unresolved D. Trimming took off 2 bases at V and 3 bases at J, with 8 bases between the two ends. CDR1 is MNHEY and CDR2 is SMNVEV in the germline V gene (reference sequence). CDR3 length: 13 amino acids. The CDR3 protein is CASSLSGNYEQYF. The CDR3 DNA is TGTGCCAGCAGTTTAAGTGGAAACTACGAGCAGTACTTC.